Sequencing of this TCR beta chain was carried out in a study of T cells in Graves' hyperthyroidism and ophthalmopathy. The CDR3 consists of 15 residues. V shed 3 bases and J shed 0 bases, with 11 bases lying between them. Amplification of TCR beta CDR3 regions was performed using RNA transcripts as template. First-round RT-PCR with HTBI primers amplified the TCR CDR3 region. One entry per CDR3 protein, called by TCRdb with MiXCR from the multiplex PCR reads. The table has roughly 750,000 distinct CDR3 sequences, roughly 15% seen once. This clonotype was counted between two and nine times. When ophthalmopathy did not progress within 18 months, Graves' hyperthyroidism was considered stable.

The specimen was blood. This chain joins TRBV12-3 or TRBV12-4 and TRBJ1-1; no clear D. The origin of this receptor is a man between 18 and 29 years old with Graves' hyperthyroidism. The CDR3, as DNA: TGTGCCAGCAGTTTCGCCGGCAACATGAACACTGAAGCTTTCTTT. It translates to CASSFAGNMNTEAFF.